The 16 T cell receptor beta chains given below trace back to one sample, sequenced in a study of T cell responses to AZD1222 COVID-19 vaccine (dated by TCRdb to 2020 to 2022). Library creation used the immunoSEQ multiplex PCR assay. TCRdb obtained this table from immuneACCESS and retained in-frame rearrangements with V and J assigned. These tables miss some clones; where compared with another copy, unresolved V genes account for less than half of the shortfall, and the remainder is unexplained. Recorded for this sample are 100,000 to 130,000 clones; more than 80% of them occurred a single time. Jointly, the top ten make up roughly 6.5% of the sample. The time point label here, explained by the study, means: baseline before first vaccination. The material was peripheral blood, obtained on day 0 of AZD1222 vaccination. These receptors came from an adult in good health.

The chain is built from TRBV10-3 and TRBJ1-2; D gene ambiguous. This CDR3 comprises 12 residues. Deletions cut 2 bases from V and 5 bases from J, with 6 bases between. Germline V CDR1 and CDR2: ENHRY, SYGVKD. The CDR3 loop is CAISEALYGYTF. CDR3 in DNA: TGTGCCATCAGTGAGGCCCTGTATGGCTACACCTTC.

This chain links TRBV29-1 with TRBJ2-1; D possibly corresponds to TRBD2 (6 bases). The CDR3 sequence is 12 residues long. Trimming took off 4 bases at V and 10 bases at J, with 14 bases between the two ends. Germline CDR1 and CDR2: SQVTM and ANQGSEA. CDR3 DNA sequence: TGCAGCGTTGCCGGGAGACGGAGGGAGCAGTTCTTC. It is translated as CSVAGRRREQFF.

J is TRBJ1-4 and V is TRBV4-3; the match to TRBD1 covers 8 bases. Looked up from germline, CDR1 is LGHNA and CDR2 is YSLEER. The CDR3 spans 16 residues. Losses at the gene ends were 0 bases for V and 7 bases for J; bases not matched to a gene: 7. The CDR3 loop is CASSQDQDRVGEKLFF. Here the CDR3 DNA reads TGCGCCAGCAGCCAAGATCAGGACAGGGTTGGTGAAAAACTGTTTTTT.

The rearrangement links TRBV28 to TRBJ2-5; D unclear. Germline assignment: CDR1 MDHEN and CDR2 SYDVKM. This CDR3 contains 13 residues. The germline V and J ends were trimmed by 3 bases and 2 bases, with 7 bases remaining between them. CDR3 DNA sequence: TGTGCCAGCAGTTTTGAGCAGCAAGAGACCCAGTACTTC. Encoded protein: CASSFEQQETQYF.

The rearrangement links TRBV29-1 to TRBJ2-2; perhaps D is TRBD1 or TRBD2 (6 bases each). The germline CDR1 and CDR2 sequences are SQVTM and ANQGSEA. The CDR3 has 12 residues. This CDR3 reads CIGGRETGELFF. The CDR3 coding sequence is TGCATAGGGGGACGGGAGACCGGGGAGCTGTTTTTT.

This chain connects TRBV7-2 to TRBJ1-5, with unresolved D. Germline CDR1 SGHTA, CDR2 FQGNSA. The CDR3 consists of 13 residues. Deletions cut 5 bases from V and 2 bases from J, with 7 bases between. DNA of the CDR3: TGTGCCAGCAGCCAGGATGGCAATCAGCCCCAGCATTTT. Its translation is CASSQDGNQPQHF.

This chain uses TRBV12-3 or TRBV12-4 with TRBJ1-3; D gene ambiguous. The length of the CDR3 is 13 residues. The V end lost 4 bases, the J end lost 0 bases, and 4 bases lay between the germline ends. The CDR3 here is CASSYASGNTIYF. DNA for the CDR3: TGTGCCAGCAGTTATGCCTCTGGAAACACCATATATTTT.

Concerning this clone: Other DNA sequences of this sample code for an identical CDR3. CDR3 residues: CASSLGLNTEAFF. The CDR3 nucleotides read TGTGCCAGCAGCTTAGGATTGAACACTGAAGCTTTCTTT. V is TRBV11-3 and J is TRBJ1-1; D is unresolved. V was clipped by 1 base and J by 0 bases, with 3 bases between them. CDR3 length: 13 residues. Germline V CDR1 and CDR2: SGHNT, YENEEA.

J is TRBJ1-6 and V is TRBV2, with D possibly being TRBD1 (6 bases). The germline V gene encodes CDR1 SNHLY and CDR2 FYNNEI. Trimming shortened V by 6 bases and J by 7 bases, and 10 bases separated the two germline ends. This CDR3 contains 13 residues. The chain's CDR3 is CASRGRGNSPLHF. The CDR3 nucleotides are TGTGCCAGCAGGGGCAGGGGCAATTCACCCCTCCACTTT. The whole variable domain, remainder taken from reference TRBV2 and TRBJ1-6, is EPEVTQTPSHQVTQMGQEVILRCVPISNHLYFYWYRQILGQKVEFLVSFYNNEISEKSEIFDDQFSVERPDGSNFTLKIRSTKLEDSAMYFCASRGRGNSPLHFGNGTRLTVT.

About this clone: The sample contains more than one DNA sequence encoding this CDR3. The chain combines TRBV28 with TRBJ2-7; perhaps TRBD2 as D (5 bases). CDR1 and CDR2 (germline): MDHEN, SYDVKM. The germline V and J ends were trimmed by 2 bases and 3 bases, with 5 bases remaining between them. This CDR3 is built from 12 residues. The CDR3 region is CASSLGGYEQYF. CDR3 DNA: TGTGCCAGCAGTTTAGGAGGCTACGAGCAGTACTTC.

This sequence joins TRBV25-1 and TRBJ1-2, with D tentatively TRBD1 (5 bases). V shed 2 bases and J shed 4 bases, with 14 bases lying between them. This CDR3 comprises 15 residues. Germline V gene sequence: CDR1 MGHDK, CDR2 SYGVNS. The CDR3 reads CASSEMGPKIYGYTF. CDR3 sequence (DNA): TGTGCCAGCAGTGAAATGGGACCGAAGATCTATGGCTACACCTTC.

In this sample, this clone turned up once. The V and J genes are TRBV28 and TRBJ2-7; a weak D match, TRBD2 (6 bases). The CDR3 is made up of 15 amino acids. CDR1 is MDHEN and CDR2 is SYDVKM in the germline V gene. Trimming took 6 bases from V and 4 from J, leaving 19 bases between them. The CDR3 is CASRPPGGSGYEQYF. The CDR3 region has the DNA TGTGCCAGCAGGCCCCCTGGGGGGAGTGGTTACGAGCAGTACTTC.

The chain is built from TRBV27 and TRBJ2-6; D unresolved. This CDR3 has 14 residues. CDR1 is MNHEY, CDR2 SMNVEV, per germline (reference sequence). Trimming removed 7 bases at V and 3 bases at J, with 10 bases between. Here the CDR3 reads CASTALVGANVLTF. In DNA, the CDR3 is TGTGCCAGCACCGCCTTGGTTGGGGCCAACGTCCTGACTTTC.

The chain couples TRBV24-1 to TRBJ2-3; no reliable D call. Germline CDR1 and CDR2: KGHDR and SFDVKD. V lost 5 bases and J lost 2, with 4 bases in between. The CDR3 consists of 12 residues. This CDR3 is CATSGHTDTQYF. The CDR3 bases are TGTGCCACCAGTGGACACACAGATACGCAGTATTTT.

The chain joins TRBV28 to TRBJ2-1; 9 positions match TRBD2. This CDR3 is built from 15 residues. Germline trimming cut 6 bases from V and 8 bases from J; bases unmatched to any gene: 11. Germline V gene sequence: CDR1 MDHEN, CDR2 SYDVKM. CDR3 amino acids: CASRLGSSGSDEQFF. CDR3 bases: TGTGCCAGCAGATTGGGGAGTAGCGGGAGCGATGAGCAGTTCTTC. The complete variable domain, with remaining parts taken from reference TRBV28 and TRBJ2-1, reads DVKVTQSSRYLVKRTGEKVFLECVQDMDHENMFWYRQDPGLGLRLIYFSYDVKMKEKGDIPEGYSVSREKKERFSLILESASTNQTSMYLCASRLGSSGSDEQFFGPGTRLTVL.

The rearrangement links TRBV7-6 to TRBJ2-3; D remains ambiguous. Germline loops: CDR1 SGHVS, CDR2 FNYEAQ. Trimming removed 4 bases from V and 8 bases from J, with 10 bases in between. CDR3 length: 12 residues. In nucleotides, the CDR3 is TGTGCCAGCAGCTGGGGATTCGCTACGCAGTATTTT. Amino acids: CASSWGFATQYF.